The clone carrying this T cell receptor beta chain has just one count. Its antigen is unidentified. The data were taken from a study of blood T cells in healthy people across ages. Study-wide points: It was the long-lived donors that had more naive CD4+ cells and higher diversity than aged donors.

Primed by a sample-barcoded 5' primer and a J-beta primer mix, a second PCR proceeded for roughly 7 to 11 cycles. TCRdb fed the 5' RACE reads into MiXCR, producing one record per CDR3 protein. The sample has 1.4 million to 1.5 million distinct CDR3 sequences, 42% seen once. This TCR came from a woman between 18 and 29 years old in good health. Input material: blood.

CDR3 residues: CSAHDRDRSSYEQYF. The CDR3 DNA reads as TGCAGTGCTCATGACCGGGACCGGAGCTCCTACGAGCAGTACTTC. The rearrangement joins TRBV20-1 to TRBJ2-7; D assignment may be TRBD1 or TRBD2 (5 bases each). From germline, CDR1 is DFQATT and CDR2 SNEGSKA (reference sequence). Trimming removed 5 bases at V and 0 bases at J, with 17 bases between. There are 15 residues in the CDR3.